Listed below are T cell receptor beta chains from one sample, sequenced in a study of cytomegalovirus exposure and HLA in healthy donors. TCRdb's copy holds only in-frame clones and misses some; the assay was immunoSEQ multiplex PCR. The table has 150,000 to 200,000 clones, roughly 79% seen once. The sample was PBMCs. These receptors were collected from a woman aged 40 to 55 in good health and CMV-seropositive. The CDR3 runs from the conserved cysteine through the conserved F or W. A D gene is named only where the DNA matches it firmly. Clone size appears in some rows only: once, few, many, or a class for an expanded clone.

V	J	D	size	DNA	CDR3
TRBV28	TRBJ2-7	-	-	TGTGCCAGCAGTTTGGTTACAGGGTACGAGCAGTACTTC	CASSLVTGYEQYF
TRBV29-1	TRBJ2-7	-	few	TGCAGCGTTGAAGGAAAGGGAGGCTACGAGCAGTACTTC	CSVEGKGGYEQYF
TRBV5-1	TRBJ2-3	-	-	TGCGCCAGCAGCCTGAGGGGGATGGGTTTGGATACGCAGTATTTT	CASSLRGMGLDTQYF
TRBV19	TRBJ1-6	TRBD1	-	TGTGCCAGCCAAGGGGACAGGGGATTACCCCTCCACTTT	CASQGDRGLPLHF
TRBV28	TRBJ1-2	-	-	TGTGCCAGCAGCTCCCGCGGGGGCTACTATGGCTACACCTTC	CASSSRGGYYGYTF
TRBV7-2	TRBJ1-6	-	-	TGTGCCAGCAGCTTGAGTAATTCACCCCTCCACTTT	CASSLSNSPLHF
TRBV5-1	TRBJ1-1	-	-	TGCGCCAGCAGCTTGGGTCCAAGGGAGGCCACTGAAGCTTTCTTT	CASSLGPREATEAFF
TRBV5-5	TRBJ2-3	TRBD1	-	TGTGCCAGCAGCCCATATCCAGGGGGAAGTTACACAGATACGCAGTATTTT	CASSPYPGGSYTDTQYF
TRBV4-3	TRBJ1-1	-	many	TGCGCCAGCAGCCAAGCACAGGGTTATGAAGCTTTCTTT	CASSQAQGYEAFF
TRBV2	TRBJ1-2	TRBD1	-	TGTGCCAGCAGCGGGGACAGCCCATATGGCTACACCTTC	CASSGDSPYGYTF
TRBV28	TRBJ1-6	TRBD1	-	TGTGCCAGCAGTCCCCCGACAGGGCCATCCTCACCCCTCCACTTT	CASSPPTGPSSPLHF
TRBV28	TRBJ2-3	-	-	TGTGCCAGCAGTTTCTCCGATACGCAGTATTTT	CASSFSDTQYF
TRBV4-2	TRBJ2-7	-	-	TGTGCCAGCAGCCAGTCTCTATGGGGCAGTAACTACGAGCAGTACTTC	CASSQSLWGSNYEQYF
TRBV5-6	TRBJ2-2	TRBD1	once	TGTGCCAGCAGCCCTGACAGGGGGGGGACCGGGGAGCTGTTTTTT	CASSPDRGGTGELFF
TRBV5-6	TRBJ2-3	-	-	TGTGCCAGCAGCTTTTCCTCCGTAGATACGCAGTATTTT	CASSFSSVDTQYF
TRBV5-8	TRBJ2-7	-	-	TGTGCCAGCACCTTGCGAGCCAGGGTGGGTTACGAGCAGTACTTC	CASTLRARVGYEQYF
TRBV6-1	TRBJ2-7	-	-	TGTGCCAGCAGTGTCGGACAGGGAGGGGAGCAGTACTTC	CASSVGQGGEQYF
TRBV27	TRBJ2-3	TRBD2	-	TGTGCCAGCAGTTTAGGGCTAGCGGGTGATGTGACAGATACGCAGTATTTT	CASSLGLAGDVTDTQYF
TRBV30	TRBJ1-6	TRBD1	-	TGTGCCTGGAGTGTGACAGGGGGTAATTCACCCCTCCACTTT	CAWSVTGGNSPLHF
TRBV9	TRBJ2-2	-	-	TGTGCCAGCAGCGCCCCCCGGACCGGGGAGCTGTTTTTT	CASSAPRTGELFF
TRBV6-5	TRBJ2-3	TRBD2	-	TGTGCCAGCAGGAGTGGACTAGCGGGGACAGATACGCAGTATTTT	CASRSGLAGTDTQYF
TRBV4-1	TRBJ1-1	-	few	TGCGCCAGCAGCCCCCTCGGAGGAACTGAAGCTTTCTTT	CASSPLGGTEAFF
TRBV11-2	TRBJ2-3	TRBD2	few	TGTGCCAGCAGCCATGGACTAGCGGGGACCACAGATACGCAGTATTTT	CASSHGLAGTTDTQYF
TRBV5-1	TRBJ2-5	-	-	TGCGCCAGCAGCGCCGGACTGGAGCCGAAAGAGACCCAGTACTTC	CASSAGLEPKETQYF
TRBV11-2	TRBJ2-2	-	-	TGTGCCAGCAGCTTAGATCGTCGGACAGTAATCGCCGGGGAGCTGTTTTTT	CASSLDRRTVIAGELFF
TRBV29-1	TRBJ1-2	TRBD1	-	TGCAGCGAGCATTCCGGGACAGGGGTTTATGGCTACACCTTC	CSEHSGTGVYGYTF